These 10 T cell receptor beta chains came from one sample sequenced in a study of OX40 agonist ivuxolimab in advanced cancers. Generated by immunoSEQ multiplex PCR, the TCRdb table keeps only in-frame clones and is missing some. The sample includes about 45,000 clones, about four fifths of them seen just once. The sequenced sample was CD4+ or CD8+ T cells sorted from blood, obtained in a trial of the OX40 agonist ivuxolimab. The receptors stem from an adult with an advanced solid tumor such as melanoma, head and neck, liver or kidney cancer.

V is TRBV4-1 and J is TRBJ2-2; D may be TRBD1 (6 bases). Between the trimmed V and J ends, which lost 3 bases and 1 base, there was a span of 18 bases. CDR3 length: 18 amino acids. Germline CDR1 MGHRA, CDR2 YSYEKL. Here the CDR3 reads CASSQYLRWTENTGELFF. CDR3 bases: TGCGCCAGCAGCCAGTATTTGAGGTGGACAGAGAACACCGGGGAGCTGTTTTTT.

This chain links TRBV2 with TRBJ1-2; no reliable D call. Trimming stripped 1 base from V and 3 bases from J, with 15 bases between. Germline values: CDR1 SNHLY, CDR2 FYNNEI. The CDR3 contains 16 residues. In nucleotides, the CDR3 is TGTGCCAGCAGTGAAGTCGAGACACAAGTGGACTATGGCTACACCTTC. As protein: CASSEVETQVDYGYTF.

To note about this clone: Additional DNA sequences in this sample encode the identical CDR3. This rearrangement joins TRBV5-6 to TRBJ2-7, with D unclear. Trimming left V 4 bases short and J 0 bases short, with 11 bases between. The CDR3 contains 14 residues. Germline V gene lookup returns CDR1 SGHDT and CDR2 YYEEEE. CDR3 residues: CASSPLGNSYEQYF. The CDR3 bases are TGTGCCAGCAGCCCTCTTGGAAACTCCTACGAGCAGTACTTC. Looking up the rest from reference TRBV5-6 and TRBJ2-7 gives the full variable domain: DAGVTQSPTHLIKTRGQQVTLRCSPKSGHDTVSWYQQALGQGPQFIFQYYEEEERQRGNFPDRFSGHQFPNYSSELNVNALLLGDSALYLCASSPLGNSYEQYFGPGTRLTVT.

This chain uses TRBV11-2 with TRBJ2-7; D possibly corresponds to TRBD1 (5 bases). CDR3 length: 15 amino acids. Per the germline V gene, CDR1 is SGHAT and CDR2 is FQNNGV. V was cut by 1 base and J by 4 bases, with 14 bases left in between. The CDR3: CASSLGAGKEYEQYF. CDR3 in DNA: TGTGCCAGCAGCTTAGGGGCAGGGAAGGAGTACGAGCAGTACTTC.

The chain combines TRBV27 with TRBJ2-1; TRBD2 is a possible D gene (5 bases). CDR1 and CDR2 from the germline V gene are MNHEY and SMNVEV (reference sequence). This CDR3 contains 14 residues. Trimming stripped 0 bases from V and 5 bases from J, with 8 bases between. CDR3 sequence reads: CASSLSIGDNEQFF. CDR3 in DNA: TGTGCCAGCAGTTTATCGATCGGGGACAATGAGCAGTTCTTC.

This clone showed up just once. The gene calls are TRBV10-3 and TRBJ2-6; the D gene could be TRBD1 or TRBD2 (5 bases each). The length of the CDR3 is 19 residues. From germline, CDR1 is ENHRY and CDR2 SYGVKD. V lost 2 bases, J lost 0 bases, and 17 bases lay in between. CDR3 DNA sequence: TGTGCCATCAGTGAGGATGGGGACCCTGCGCTCTCTGGGGCCAACGTCCTGACTTTC. Its protein is CAISEDGDPALSGANVLTF.

V is TRBV6-1 and J is TRBJ1-5; D is uncertain. Looked up from germline, CDR1 is MNHNS and CDR2 is SASEGT. Between the trimmed V and J ends, which lost 7 bases and 4 bases, there was a span of 8 bases. CDR3 length: 12 amino acids. CDR3 nucleotide sequence: TGTGCCAGCAACACAAAGAATCAGCCCCAGCATTTT. This codes for CASNTKNQPQHF.

V usage is TRBV5-1 and J usage is TRBJ1-1; D possibly corresponds to TRBD1 (6 bases). Trimming took off 0 bases at V and 5 bases at J, with 17 bases between the two ends. This CDR3 contains 16 residues. Per the germline V gene, CDR1 is SGHRS and CDR2 is YFSETQ. The CDR3 loop is CASSLEPGRRGTEAFF. DNA of the CDR3: TGCGCCAGCAGCTTGGAACCTGGACGGAGGGGGACTGAAGCTTTCTTT. Full variable domain (outside the CDR3, taken from reference TRBV5-1 and TRBJ1-1): KAGVTQTPRYLIKTRGQQVTLSCSPISGHRSVSWYQQTPGQGLQFLFEYFSETQRNKGNFPGRFSGRQFSNSRSEMNVSTLELGDSALYLCASSLEPGRRGTEAFFGQGTRLTVV.

This rearrangement joins TRBV21-1 to TRBJ1-5. TRBV21-1 is listed as a pseudogene. The CDR3 contains 15 residues. The CDR3 nucleotides are TGTGCCAGCAGCAAGTTGGGTTATAGCAATCAGCCCCAGCATTTT. It yields the protein CASSKLGYSNQPQHF.

The CDR3 DNA follows: TGTGCCAGCAGCGGACGGGGCGGGGGGGCCCAAGAGACCCAGTACTTC. As protein: CASSGRGGGAQETQYF. The chain recombines TRBV9 with TRBJ2-5, with TRBD2 matching over 9 bases. CDR3 length: 16 amino acids. Looked up from germline, CDR1 is SGDLS and CDR2 is YYNGEE. J gave up 1 base and V 3 bases, and 7 bases lay outside the gene matches.